This TCR beta chain was captured in a study of human T cells and chemical hapten exposure. About the study: Each patient's scalp received weekly diphenylcyclopropenone throughout the approximately 25-week study. The upper back received 0.01% DPC by patch testing, with results read at 6 days. TCR yields per sample varied mostly from small pooled library volume differences.

This clonotype was seen at least ten times. Looked up from germline, CDR1 is LNHDA and CDR2 is SQIVND (reference sequence). With 5 bases removed from V and 0 bases from J, the gap between germline ends came to 7 bases. The CDR3 is 13 amino acids. What the library attached to individual cDNA molecules were unique molecular identifiers. One entry per CDR3 protein, called by TCRdb with MiXCR from the RACE reads. The profile shows tens of thousands of distinct CDR3 sequences, about 9.4% of them singletons. The time point denotes: patch test 2, 6 weeks after DPC sensitization. Treatment in this sample: therapeutic diphenylcyclopropenone sensitization with weekly scalp DPC.

J is TRBJ2-5 and V is TRBV19; unclear D gene. The receptor comes from a woman aged 45-60 years with alopecia areata. Some clones in this sample may be carry-over from other donors' samples. Sequences were derived from whole blood, sampled in connection with sensitization to the hapten diphenylcyclopropenone (DPC). CDR3 region: CASSDRHQETQYF. CDR3 DNA sequence: TGTGCCAGTAGTGACCGCCACCAAGAGACCCAGTACTTC.